This record looks at one T cell receptor (beta chain) sequence and its context. In the source study's methods: By means of reference gene primer amplification, nucleated cell counts were estimated. Repertoires were generated with immunoSEQ multiplex PCR, while TCRdb's copy carries only in-frame clones and drops some. D and trimming come from the DNA, and the V and J calls and clone size come from that table. The sample includes around 99,000 clones, 84% of them seen just once. This specimen belongs to a study of blood T cell repertoires in COVID-19. Study details: Nucleic acid was either cDNA or gDNA, and it came from T cells, B-cell-depleted T cells, or PBMCs.

Deletions cut 3 bases from V and 1 base from J, with 10 bases between. This CDR3 spans 14 amino acids. Germline V gives CDR1 PRHDT, CDR2 FYEKMQ (reference sequence). The sequence was collected from a woman aged 80 or over with active or convalescent COVID-19. The chain recombines TRBV13 with TRBJ2-7, with a possible D match to TRBD2 (7 bases). The specimen was peripheral blood. This CDR3 reads CASSFRGGSYEQYF. CDR3 coding DNA: TGTGCCAGCAGCTTTAGGGGGGGGTCCTACGAGCAGTACTTC. Full variable domain (outside the CDR3, taken from reference TRBV13 and TRBJ2-7): AAGVIQSPRHLIKEKRETATLKCYPIPRHDTVYWYQQGPGQDPQFLISFYEKMQSDKGSIPDRFSAQQFSDYHSELNMSSLELGDSALYFCASSFRGGSYEQYFGPGTRLTVT.